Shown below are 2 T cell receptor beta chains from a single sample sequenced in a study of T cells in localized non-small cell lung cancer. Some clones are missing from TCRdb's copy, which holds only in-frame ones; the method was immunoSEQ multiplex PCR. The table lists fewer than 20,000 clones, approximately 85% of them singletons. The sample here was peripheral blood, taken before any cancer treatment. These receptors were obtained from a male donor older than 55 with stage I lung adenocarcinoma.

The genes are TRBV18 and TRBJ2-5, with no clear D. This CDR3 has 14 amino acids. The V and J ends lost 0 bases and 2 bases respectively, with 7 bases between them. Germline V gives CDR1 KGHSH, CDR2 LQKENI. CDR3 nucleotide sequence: TGTGCCAGCTCACCACCTTCCCAACAAGAGACCCAGTACTTC. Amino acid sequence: CASSPPSQQETQYF.

CDR3 protein: CASSQDRTHSYEQYF. The CDR3 DNA reads as TGCGCCAGCAGCCAAGATCGCACTCACTCCTACGAGCAGTACTTC. The V and J genes are TRBV4-3 and TRBJ2-7; D remains unclear. The CDR3 runs 15 residues. CDR1 LGHNA and CDR2 YSLEER come from the germline V gene. V shed 0 bases and J shed 0 bases, with 9 bases lying between them.